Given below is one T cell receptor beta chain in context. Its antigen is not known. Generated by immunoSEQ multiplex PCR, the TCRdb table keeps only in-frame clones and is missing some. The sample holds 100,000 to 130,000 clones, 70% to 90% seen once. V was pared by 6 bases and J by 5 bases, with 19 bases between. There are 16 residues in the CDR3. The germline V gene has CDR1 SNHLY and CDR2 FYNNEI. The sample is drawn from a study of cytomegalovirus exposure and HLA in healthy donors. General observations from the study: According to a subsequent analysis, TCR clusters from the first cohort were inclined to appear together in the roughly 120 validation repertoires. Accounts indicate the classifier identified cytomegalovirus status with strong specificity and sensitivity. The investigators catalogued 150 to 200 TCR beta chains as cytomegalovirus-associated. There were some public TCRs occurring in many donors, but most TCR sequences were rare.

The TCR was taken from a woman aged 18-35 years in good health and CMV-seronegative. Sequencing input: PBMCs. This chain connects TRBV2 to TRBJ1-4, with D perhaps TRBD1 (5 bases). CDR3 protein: CASRWSTDSVNEKLFF. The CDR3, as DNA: TGTGCCAGCAGGTGGTCAACTGACAGCGTAAATGAAAAACTGTTTTTT.